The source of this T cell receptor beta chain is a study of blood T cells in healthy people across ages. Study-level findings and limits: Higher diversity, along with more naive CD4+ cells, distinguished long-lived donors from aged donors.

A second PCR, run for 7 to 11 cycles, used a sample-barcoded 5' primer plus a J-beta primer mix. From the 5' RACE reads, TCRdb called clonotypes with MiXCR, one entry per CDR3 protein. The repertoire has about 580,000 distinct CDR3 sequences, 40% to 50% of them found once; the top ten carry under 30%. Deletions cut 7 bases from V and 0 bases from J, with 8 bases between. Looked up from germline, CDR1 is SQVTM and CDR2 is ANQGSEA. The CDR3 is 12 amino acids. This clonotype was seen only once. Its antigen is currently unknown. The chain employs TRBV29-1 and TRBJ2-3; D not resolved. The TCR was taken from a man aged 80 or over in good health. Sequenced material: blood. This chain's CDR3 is CSADTSTDTQYF. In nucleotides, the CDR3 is TGCAGCGCCGACACGAGCACAGATACGCAGTATTTT.